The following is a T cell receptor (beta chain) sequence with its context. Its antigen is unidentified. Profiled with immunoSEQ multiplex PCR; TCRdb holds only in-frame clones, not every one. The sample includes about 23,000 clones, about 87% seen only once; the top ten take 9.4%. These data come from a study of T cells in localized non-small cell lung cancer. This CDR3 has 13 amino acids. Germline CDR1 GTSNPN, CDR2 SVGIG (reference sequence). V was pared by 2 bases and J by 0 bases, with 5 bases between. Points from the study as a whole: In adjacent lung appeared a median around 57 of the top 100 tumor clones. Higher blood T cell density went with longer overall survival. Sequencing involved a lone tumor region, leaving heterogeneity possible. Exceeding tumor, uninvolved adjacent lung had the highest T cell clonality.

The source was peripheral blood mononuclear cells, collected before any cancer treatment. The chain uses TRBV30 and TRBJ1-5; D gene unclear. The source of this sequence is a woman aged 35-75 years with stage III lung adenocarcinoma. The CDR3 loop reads CAWSRNSNQPQHF. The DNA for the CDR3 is TGTGCCTGGAGTCGGAATAGCAATCAGCCCCAGCATTTT. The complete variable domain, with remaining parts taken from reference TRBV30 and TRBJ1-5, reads SQTIHQWPATLVQPVGSPLSLECTVEGTSNPNLYWYRQAAGRGLQLLFYSVGIGQISSEVPQNLSASRPQDRQFILSSKKLLLSDSGFYLCAWSRNSNQPQHFGDGTRLSIL.